This T cell receptor (beta chain) was captured by sequencing in a study of cytomegalovirus exposure and HLA in healthy donors. Regarding the study as a whole: In a later analysis, a missense DCLRE1C variant was linked to TCR beta V- and J-gene trimming. The classifier, whose performance was assessed in both the original and validation cohorts, reportedly diagnosed cytomegalovirus status with high specificity and sensitivity. A highly shared variant cluster was judged a likely technical artifact. A later analysis, which compared TCR beta chains of equal frequency, found the HLA-associated ones more clonally expanded.

This clone was detected a few times. The antigen remains undetermined. Germline is not matched at one junction end, which may reflect a read error. PCR amplification relied on 60 Vbeta primers (plus 13 Jbeta primers). The data were produced by immunoSEQ multiplex PCR, yet TCRdb's version contains in-frame clones alone and is incomplete. The repertoire includes 160,000 or so clones, around three quarters of them detected once, and roughly 1% sits in the top ten. From germline, CDR1 is SSHAT and CDR2 FNYEAQ (reference sequence). This CDR3 region has 15 residues. The sequenced sample consisted of PBMCs. The sequence was obtained from a woman between 35 and 50 years old in good health and CMV-seronegative. The V gene is TRBV7-7, the J gene TRBJ2-5, with D perhaps matching TRBD1 (5 bases). CDR3 DNA sequence: TGTGCTAGCAGCTTACTTCCAGGGAACCTAGAGACCCAGTACTTC. Translated, it gives CASSLLPGNLETQYF.